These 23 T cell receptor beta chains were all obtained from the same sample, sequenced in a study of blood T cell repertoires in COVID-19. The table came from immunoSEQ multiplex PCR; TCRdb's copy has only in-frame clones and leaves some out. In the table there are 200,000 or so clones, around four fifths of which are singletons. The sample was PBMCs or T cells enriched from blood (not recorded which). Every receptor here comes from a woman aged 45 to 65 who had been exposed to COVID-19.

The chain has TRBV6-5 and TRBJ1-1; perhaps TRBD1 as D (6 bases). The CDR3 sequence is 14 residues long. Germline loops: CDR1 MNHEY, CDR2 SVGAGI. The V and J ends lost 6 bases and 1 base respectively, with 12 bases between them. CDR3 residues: CASRPGHQNTEAFF. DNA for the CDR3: TGTGCCAGCAGGCCGGGACACCAGAACACTGAAGCTTTCTTT.

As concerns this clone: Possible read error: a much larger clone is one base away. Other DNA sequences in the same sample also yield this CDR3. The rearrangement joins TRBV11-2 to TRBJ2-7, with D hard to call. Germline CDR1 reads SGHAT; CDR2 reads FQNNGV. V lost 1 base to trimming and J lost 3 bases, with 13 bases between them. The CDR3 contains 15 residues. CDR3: CASSLAAPEDYEQYF. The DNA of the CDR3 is TGTGCCAGCAGCTTAGCGGCACCTGAGGACTACGAGCAGTACTTC.

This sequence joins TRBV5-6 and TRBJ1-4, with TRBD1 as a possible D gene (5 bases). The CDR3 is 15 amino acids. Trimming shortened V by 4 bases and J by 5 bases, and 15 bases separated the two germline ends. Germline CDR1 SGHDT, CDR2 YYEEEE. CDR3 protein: CASSPMGLSNEKLFF. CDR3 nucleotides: TGTGCCAGCAGCCCGATGGGACTGTCGAATGAAAAACTGTTTTTT.

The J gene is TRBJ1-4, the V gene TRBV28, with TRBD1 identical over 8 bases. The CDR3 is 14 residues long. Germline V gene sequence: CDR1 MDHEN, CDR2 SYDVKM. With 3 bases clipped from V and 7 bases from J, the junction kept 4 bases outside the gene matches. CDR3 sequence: CASSFPTGAEKLFF. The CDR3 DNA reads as TGTGCCAGCAGTTTCCCGACAGGGGCTGAAAAACTGTTTTTT.

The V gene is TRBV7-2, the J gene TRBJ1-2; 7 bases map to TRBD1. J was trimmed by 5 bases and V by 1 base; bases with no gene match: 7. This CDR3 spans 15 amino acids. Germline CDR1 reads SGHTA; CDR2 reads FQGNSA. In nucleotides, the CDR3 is TGTGCCAGCAGCTTAGATCTGACAGGGTGGTATGGCTACACCTTC. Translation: CASSLDLTGWYGYTF.

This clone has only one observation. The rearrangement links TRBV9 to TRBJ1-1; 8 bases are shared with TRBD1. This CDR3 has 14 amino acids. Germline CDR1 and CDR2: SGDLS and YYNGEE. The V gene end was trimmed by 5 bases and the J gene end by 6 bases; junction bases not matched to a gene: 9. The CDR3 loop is CASSRGQGQAEAFF. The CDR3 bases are TGTGCCAGCAGTCGAGGACAGGGTCAGGCTGAAGCTTTCTTT.

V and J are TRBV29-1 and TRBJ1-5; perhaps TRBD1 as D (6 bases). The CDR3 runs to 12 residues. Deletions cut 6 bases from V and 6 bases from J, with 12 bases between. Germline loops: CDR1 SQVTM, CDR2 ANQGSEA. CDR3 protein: CSVHIQGQPQHF. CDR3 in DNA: TGCAGCGTCCACATACAGGGTCAGCCCCAGCATTTT.

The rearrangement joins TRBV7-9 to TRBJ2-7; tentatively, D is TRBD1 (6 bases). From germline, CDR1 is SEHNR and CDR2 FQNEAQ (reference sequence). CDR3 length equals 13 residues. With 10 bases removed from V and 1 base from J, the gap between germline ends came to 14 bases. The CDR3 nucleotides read TGTGCCACCCAAGGCGGACAGTCCTACGAGCAGTACTTC. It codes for CATQGGQSYEQYF.

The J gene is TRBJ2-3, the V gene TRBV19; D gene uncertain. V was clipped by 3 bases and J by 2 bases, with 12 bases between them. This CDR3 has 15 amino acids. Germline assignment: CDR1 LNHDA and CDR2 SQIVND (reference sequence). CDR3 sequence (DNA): TGTGCCAGTAGTATCACCGGGTCCGCCACAGATACGCAGTATTTT. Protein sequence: CASSITGSATDTQYF. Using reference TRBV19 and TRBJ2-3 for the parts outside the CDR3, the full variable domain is DGGITQSPKYLFRKEGQNVTLSCEQNLNHDAMYWYRQDPGQGLRLIYYSQIVNDFQKGDIAEGYSVSREKKESFPLTVTSAQKNPTAFYLCASSITGSATDTQYFGPGTRLTVL.

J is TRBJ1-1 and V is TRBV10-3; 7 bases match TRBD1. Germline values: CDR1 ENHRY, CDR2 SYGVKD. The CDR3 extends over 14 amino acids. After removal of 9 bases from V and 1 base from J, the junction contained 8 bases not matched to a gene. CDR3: CAIRDSHTNTEAFF. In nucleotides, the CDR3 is TGTGCCATTCGGGACAGCCATACGAACACTGAAGCTTTCTTT.

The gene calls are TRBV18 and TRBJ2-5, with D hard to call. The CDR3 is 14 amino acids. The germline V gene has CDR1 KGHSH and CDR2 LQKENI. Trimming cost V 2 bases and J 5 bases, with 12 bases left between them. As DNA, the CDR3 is TGTGCCAGCTCACCATTACCGGGTCCGGAGACCCAGTACTTC. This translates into CASSPLPGPETQYF.

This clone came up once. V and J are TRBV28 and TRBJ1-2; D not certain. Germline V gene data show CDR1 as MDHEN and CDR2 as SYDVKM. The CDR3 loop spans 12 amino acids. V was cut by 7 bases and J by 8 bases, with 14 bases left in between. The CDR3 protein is CASTIEGWGYTF. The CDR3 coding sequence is TGTGCCAGCACTATAGAGGGCTGGGGCTACACCTTC.

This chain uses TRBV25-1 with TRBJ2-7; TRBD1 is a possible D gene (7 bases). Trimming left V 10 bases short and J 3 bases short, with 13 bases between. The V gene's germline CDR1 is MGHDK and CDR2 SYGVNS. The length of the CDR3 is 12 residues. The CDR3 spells CATAGQFYEQYF. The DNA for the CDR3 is TGTGCCACCGCGGGACAGTTCTACGAGCAGTACTTC.

Here the CDR3 DNA reads TGTGCCAGCAGCGTCGACCCGAACCAGGCGGGGATGAACACTGAAGCTTTCTTT. Its translation is CASSVDPNQAGMNTEAFF. The V gene is TRBV9, the J gene TRBJ1-1; D is undetermined. Germline values: CDR1 SGDLS, CDR2 YYNGEE. The V end was cut by 2 bases, the J end by 0 bases, with 20 bases between. This CDR3 is 18 amino acids long.

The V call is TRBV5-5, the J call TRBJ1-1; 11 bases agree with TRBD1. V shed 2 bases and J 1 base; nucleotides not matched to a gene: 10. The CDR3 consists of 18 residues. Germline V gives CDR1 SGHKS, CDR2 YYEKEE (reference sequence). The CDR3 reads CASSLLPGQGGWNTEAFF. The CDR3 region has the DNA TGTGCCAGCAGCTTACTGCCGGGACAGGGGGGTTGGAACACTGAAGCTTTCTTT.

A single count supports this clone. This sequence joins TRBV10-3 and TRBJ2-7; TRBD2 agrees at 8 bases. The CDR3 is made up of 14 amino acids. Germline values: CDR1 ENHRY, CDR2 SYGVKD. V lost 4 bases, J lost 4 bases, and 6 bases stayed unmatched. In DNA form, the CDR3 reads TGTGCCATCAGTGCGGGGACTAGTGCTTACGAGCAGTACTTC. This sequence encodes CAISAGTSAYEQYF.

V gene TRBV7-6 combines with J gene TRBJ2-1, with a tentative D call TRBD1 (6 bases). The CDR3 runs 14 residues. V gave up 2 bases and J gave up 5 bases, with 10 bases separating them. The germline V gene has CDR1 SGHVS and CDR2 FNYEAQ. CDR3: CASSLSGAHNEQFF. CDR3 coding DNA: TGTGCCAGCAGCTTATCAGGGGCCCACAATGAGCAGTTCTTC.

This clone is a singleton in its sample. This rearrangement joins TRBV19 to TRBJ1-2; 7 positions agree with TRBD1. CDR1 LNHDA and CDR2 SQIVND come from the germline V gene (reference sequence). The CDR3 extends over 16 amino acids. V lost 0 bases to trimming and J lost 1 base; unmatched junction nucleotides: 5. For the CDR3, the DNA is TGTGCCAGTAGTATAGATGCCACAGGGGTTAACTATGGCTACACCTTC. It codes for CASSIDATGVNYGYTF.

The CDR3, as DNA: TGTGCCATCAGTGATAGGACAATATCCCCCGAAGCTTTCTTT. Translation: CAISDRTISPEAFF. The rearrangement joins TRBV10-3 to TRBJ1-1; a weak D match, TRBD1 (5 bases). The CDR3 consists of 14 residues. V was cut by 3 bases and J by 8 bases, with 16 bases left in between. Germline loops: CDR1 ENHRY, CDR2 SYGVKD.

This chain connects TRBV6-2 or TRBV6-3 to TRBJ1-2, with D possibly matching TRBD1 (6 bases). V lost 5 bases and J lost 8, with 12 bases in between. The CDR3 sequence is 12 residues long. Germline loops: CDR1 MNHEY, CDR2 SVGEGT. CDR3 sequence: CASSPPGGGYTF. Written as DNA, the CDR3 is TGTGCCAGCAGTCCCCCGGGGGGCGGCTACACCTTC.

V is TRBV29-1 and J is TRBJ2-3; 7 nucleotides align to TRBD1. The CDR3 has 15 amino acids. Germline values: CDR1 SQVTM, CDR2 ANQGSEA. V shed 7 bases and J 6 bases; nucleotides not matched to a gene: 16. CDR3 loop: CSGHSGTARPDTQYF. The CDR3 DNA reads TGCAGCGGTCACTCAGGGACAGCGAGACCGGATACGCAGTATTTT.

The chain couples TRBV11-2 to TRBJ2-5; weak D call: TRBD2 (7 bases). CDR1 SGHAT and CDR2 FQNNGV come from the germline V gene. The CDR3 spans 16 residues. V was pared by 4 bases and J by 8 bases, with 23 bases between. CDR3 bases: TGTGCCAGCAGCTCGACCGTCCGGGGGGCCAAGGAAACCCAGTACTTC. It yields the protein CASSSTVRGAKETQYF.

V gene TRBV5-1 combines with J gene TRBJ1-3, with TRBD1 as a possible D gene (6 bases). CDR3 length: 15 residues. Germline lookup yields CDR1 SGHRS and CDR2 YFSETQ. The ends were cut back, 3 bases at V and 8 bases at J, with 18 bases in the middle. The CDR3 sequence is CASSSLGQKRDTIYF. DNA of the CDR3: TGCGCCAGCAGCTCCCTCGGACAGAAACGGGACACCATATATTTT.